The TCR beta chain described here comes from a study of blood T cell repertoires in COVID-19. Sequencing used immunoSEQ multiplex PCR; TCRdb keeps in-frame clones, though not all of them. The sample has about 92,000 clones; 85% are singletons. This clonotype was obtained from a man older than 75 with acute or convalescent COVID-19. The specimen was peripheral blood.

The CDR3 bases are TGTGCCAGCAGCTACGCGGGTCGCCAAGAGACCCAGTACTTC. Protein sequence: CASSYAGRQETQYF. The chain combines TRBV7-9 with TRBJ2-5; a possible D gene is TRBD2 (5 bases). Trimming removed 4 bases at V and 1 base at J, with 10 bases between. Germline-derived CDR1 and CDR2 are SEHNR and FQNEAQ (reference sequence). The CDR3 consists of 14 residues.